This T cell receptor (beta chain) was retrieved from a study of vaccination effects on CD4 cells after COVID-19. Study-wide findings and caveats: Substantial clonal contraction characterized both infection- and vaccine-induced clones late after vaccination. Convalescent patients were scarce, and early post-infection timepoints were absent.

Prior to sequencing, the ViraFEST assay stimulated PBMC with viral peptide pools, which expanded the antigen-specific CD4+ T cells. Following an approximately eleven-day culture, CD4+ T cells were purified. Vaccinees lacked prior SARS-CoV-2 infection and tested negative for nucleocapsid antibodies. Some 2 million PBMC were placed in each well, which was supplemented with approximately 9.7 IU/ml IL-2 and around 10 ug/ml peptides. IL-2 medium was substituted for half the medium on days 3 and 7. The data were produced by immunoSEQ multiplex PCR, yet TCRdb's version contains in-frame clones alone and is incomplete. The table shows under 80,000 clones, with around 79% occurring only once. Worth noting for this clone: Antigen unknown.

Germline lookup yields CDR1 SGHAT and CDR2 FQDESV (reference sequence). The CDR3 sequence is 15 residues long. J lost 3 bases, V lost 2 bases, and 3 bases had no gene match. The material was CD4+ T cells from PBMCs cultured with SARS-CoV-2 spike peptides, obtained before COVID-19 vaccination. This sequence was found in a human donor who received a COVID-19 vaccine. V gene TRBV11-1 combines with J gene TRBJ2-2, with TRBD1 matching over 7 bases. Here the CDR3 reads CASSLQGGDTGELFF. The CDR3 DNA sequence: TGTGCCAGCAGCTTACAAGGGGGCGACACCGGGGAGCTGTTTTTT.